This paragraph covers one T cell receptor (beta chain) sequence. These data belong to a study of blood T cell repertoires in COVID-19. Libraries were prepared by immunoSEQ multiplex PCR; TCRdb keeps only in-frame clonotypes and omits some of them. The table shows about 140,000 clones, with about three quarters occurring only once. The receptor's source is a man aged 50-59 years with acute or convalescent COVID-19. Input material: peripheral blood.

The CDR3 loop reads CASRQIMNTEAFF. In DNA form, the CDR3 reads TGTGCCAGCAGACAGATCATGAACACTGAAGCTTTCTTT. This sequence joins TRBV19 and TRBJ1-1; maybe TRBD1 (5 bases). V lost 9 bases to trimming and J lost 0 bases, with 11 bases between them. This CDR3 region has 13 residues. Per germline, CDR1 LNHDA and CDR2 SQIVND (reference sequence).